A single sample gave rise to the 26 T cell receptor beta chains below, sequenced in a study of blood T cell repertoires in COVID-19. Sequencing used immunoSEQ multiplex PCR; TCRdb keeps in-frame clones, though not all of them. The sample holds roughly 150,000 clones; over 75% are singletons and the top ten take approximately 11%. Sequences were obtained from peripheral blood. These receptors came from a man aged 60 to 69 with active or convalescent COVID-19.

This chain links TRBV7-9 with TRBJ2-3; 11 nucleotides align to TRBD2. J lost 1 base, V lost 7 bases, and 7 bases had no gene match. Germline loops: CDR1 SEHNR, CDR2 FQNEAQ (reference sequence). The CDR3 runs 16 residues. CDR3: CASNPLAGGGTDTQYF. The CDR3 DNA follows: TGTGCCAGCAACCCATTAGCGGGAGGGGGCACAGATACGCAGTATTTT.

This clone was seen a single time. The rearrangement uses TRBV7-9 and TRBJ2-1; D ambiguous. The CDR3 runs to 15 residues. Per the germline V gene, CDR1 is SEHNR and CDR2 is FQNEAQ (reference sequence). V dropped 4 bases and J dropped 3 bases, with 13 bases sitting between them. CDR3 sequence: CASSSSGSIYNEQFF. CDR3 bases: TGTGCCAGCAGCTCCTCAGGTTCTATCTACAATGAGCAGTTCTTC.

The rearrangement uses TRBV5-5 and TRBJ2-4; D is unclear. Trimming pared 2 bases from V and 0 bases from J, leaving 9 bases between. Germline CDR1 reads SGHKS; CDR2 reads YYEKEE (reference sequence). The CDR3 spans 15 residues. CDR3 bases: TGTGCCAGCAGCTTTCCAGGCACAGCCAAAAACATTCAGTACTTC. Protein product: CASSFPGTAKNIQYF.

The chain recombines TRBV11-2 with TRBJ1-5; D remains ambiguous. The CDR3 contains 13 residues. The germline V and J ends were trimmed by 0 bases and 2 bases, with 2 bases remaining between them. Germline CDR1 is SGHAT and CDR2 is FQNNGV. Written as DNA, the CDR3 is TGTGCCAGCAGCTTAGACGGCAATCAGCCCCAGCATTTT. Translation: CASSLDGNQPQHF.

This chain uses TRBV10-3 with TRBJ2-1, with D tentatively TRBD2 (5 bases). This CDR3 region has 13 residues. Trimming left V 3 bases short and J 15 bases short, with 18 bases between. CDR1 ENHRY and CDR2 SYGVKD come from the germline V gene. This CDR3 is CAISDGDTRRLFF. The CDR3 DNA reads TGTGCCATCAGTGATGGTGATACTAGACGCCTGTTCTTC.

The chain joins TRBV7-9 to TRBJ2-3; D is possibly TRBD1 (6 bases). The CDR3 has 14 amino acids. Trimming removed 3 bases at V and 6 bases at J, with 13 bases between. Germline V CDR1 and CDR2: SEHNR, FQNEAQ (reference sequence). CDR3 residues: CASSFTGRADTQYF. The CDR3 DNA follows: TGTGCCAGCAGCTTCACAGGGCGGGCGGATACGCAGTATTTT.

The chain carries TRBV19 and TRBJ2-2, with D maybe TRBD1 (6 bases). The CDR3 is made up of 14 amino acids. V lost 7 bases and J 2 bases, leaving 11 bases between the germline ends. Germline loops: CDR1 LNHDA, CDR2 SQIVND (reference sequence). The CDR3, as DNA: TGTGCCAGTATCCCGGGACACAACACCGGGGAGCTGTTTTTT. Its translation is CASIPGHNTGELFF.

The V call is TRBV10-1, the J call TRBJ1-6; the match to TRBD1 covers 8 bases. The germline gives CDR1 WNHNN, CDR2 SYGVQD (reference sequence). Trimming removed 4 bases from V and 9 bases from J; junction bases left unmatched: 8. This CDR3 region has 15 residues. CDR3 loop: CASSADRGYGSPLHF. The DNA of the CDR3 is TGCGCCAGCAGTGCCGACAGGGGTTACGGTTCACCCCTCCACTTT.

The V call is TRBV5-1, the J call TRBJ2-3; D may be TRBD1 (5 bases). CDR1 is SGHRS and CDR2 is YFSETQ in the germline V gene. The CDR3 spans 14 residues. Trimming shortened V by 2 bases and J by 2 bases, and 9 bases separated the two germline ends. CDR3 DNA sequence: TGCGCCAGCAGCTTACCTGGGGCCACAGATACGCAGTATTTT. This encodes CASSLPGATDTQYF.

The chain recombines TRBV5-1 with TRBJ2-7; 10 nucleotides line up with TRBD2. The CDR3 spans 15 residues. Germline V gene data show CDR1 as SGHRS and CDR2 as YFSETQ. With V trimmed by 3 bases and J by 0 bases, 3 bases remained unmatched. The CDR3 region is CASSSGLAVSYEQYF. For the CDR3, the DNA is TGCGCCAGCAGCTCCGGACTAGCGGTCTCCTACGAGCAGTACTTC.

The V and J genes are TRBV11-2 and TRBJ2-2; D is perhaps TRBD1 (6 bases). The CDR3 runs 18 residues. Trimming shortened V by 0 bases and J by 0 bases, and 14 bases separated the two germline ends. Germline values: CDR1 SGHAT, CDR2 FQNNGV. The CDR3 protein is CASSLDRQGRTNTGELFF. CDR3 sequence (DNA): TGTGCCAGCAGCTTAGATCGGCAGGGGCGAACGAACACCGGGGAGCTGTTTTTT.

V gene TRBV7-2 combines with J gene TRBJ2-7; a possible D gene is TRBD1 (6 bases). This CDR3 region has 17 residues. V was pared by 5 bases and J by 1 base, with 21 bases between. Germline-derived CDR1 and CDR2 are SGHTA and FQGNSA. The CDR3 protein is CASSAQYRDTFSYEQYF. Here the CDR3 DNA reads TGTGCCAGCAGCGCCCAATATCGGGACACCTTTTCCTACGAGCAGTACTTC.

This clone was seen once. The chain uses TRBV5-1 and TRBJ2-2; D is unclear. The CDR3 consists of 14 residues. V was trimmed by 4 bases and J by 5 bases, leaving 12 bases between them. The V gene's germline CDR1 is SGHRS and CDR2 YFSETQ. The chain's CDR3 is CASSPWPETGELFF. The CDR3 bases are TGCGCCAGCAGCCCCTGGCCCGAAACCGGGGAGCTGTTTTTT.

The J gene is TRBJ1-1, the V gene TRBV19; 7 positions match TRBD1. This CDR3 has 15 amino acids. V was clipped by 9 bases and J by 1 base; unmatched bases: 11. Germline CDR1 is LNHDA and CDR2 is SQIVND (reference sequence). CDR3 amino acids: CASQLTGAGNTEAFF. Written as DNA, the CDR3 is TGTGCCAGCCAGCTCACAGGGGCTGGGAACACTGAAGCTTTCTTT.

This clone was detected once. The V and J genes are TRBV19 and TRBJ1-1; 9 nucleotides agree with TRBD1. V dropped 6 bases and J dropped 0; count of bases not matched to a gene: 5. Per germline, CDR1 LNHDA and CDR2 SQIVND (reference sequence). The CDR3 is made up of 15 amino acids. Written as DNA, the CDR3 is TGTGCCAGTAGGCTACAGGGGGCGGTGAACACTGAAGCTTTCTTT. Translation gives CASRLQGAVNTEAFF.

The chain combines TRBV10-1 with TRBJ2-1, with D unresolved. Between the trimmed V and J ends, which lost 4 bases and 1 base, there was a span of 8 bases. The germline CDR1 and CDR2 sequences are WNHNN and SYGVQD (reference sequence). The CDR3 totals 14 residues. The CDR3 region has the DNA TGCGCCAGCAGTGCATCTGAGTCCTACAATGAGCAGTTCTTC. Protein sequence: CASSASESYNEQFF.

The rearrangement links TRBV5-1 to TRBJ2-3; 9 bases agree with TRBD1. V trimming: 4 bases; J trimming: 4 bases; junction bases outside the gene matches: 19. Looked up from germline, CDR1 is SGHRS and CDR2 is YFSETQ. The CDR3 loop spans 19 amino acids. CDR3 region: CASSPGLWSGQGISDTQYF. The CDR3 DNA reads as TGCGCCAGCAGCCCTGGATTGTGGTCGGGACAGGGTATTTCAGATACGCAGTATTTT. The whole variable domain, filled in from reference TRBV5-1 and TRBJ2-3, reads KAGVTQTPRYLIKTRGQQVTLSCSPISGHRSVSWYQQTPGQGLQFLFEYFSETQRNKGNFPGRFSGRQFSNSRSEMNVSTLELGDSALYLCASSPGLWSGQGISDTQYFGPGTRLTVL.

The V and J genes are TRBV5-6 and TRBJ1-1, with D maybe TRBD1 (5 bases). The CDR3 covers 13 residues. V was clipped by 1 base and J by 5 bases, with 9 bases between them. CDR1 is SGHDT, CDR2 YYEEEE, per germline. The CDR3 DNA follows: TGTGCCAGCAGCTTGTGGGGGGGAACTGAAGCTTTCTTT. Its translation is CASSLWGGTEAFF.

The V and J genes are TRBV7-9 and TRBJ2-5; TRBD2 matches 12 bases. With V trimmed by 6 bases and J by 1 base, 6 bases remained unmatched. The CDR3 extends over 16 amino acids. Germline CDR1 is SEHNR and CDR2 is FQNEAQ (reference sequence). CDR3 sequence reads: CASSLGLAGRQETQYF. For the CDR3, the DNA is TGTGCCAGCAGTCTCGGACTAGCGGGACGCCAAGAGACCCAGTACTTC.

The V gene is TRBV28, the J gene TRBJ1-5, with D possibly matching TRBD1 (6 bases). Trimming pared 2 bases from V and 3 bases from J, leaving 11 bases between. Germline V gene lookup returns CDR1 MDHEN and CDR2 SYDVKM. The CDR3 consists of 15 residues. CDR3 in amino acids: CASSLLQGSNQPQHF. The CDR3 DNA follows: TGTGCCAGCAGTTTACTTCAGGGGTCCAATCAGCCCCAGCATTTT.

J is TRBJ2-3 and V is TRBV5-1; D unclear. The CDR3 contains 15 residues. Trimming removed 3 bases from V and 2 bases from J, with 13 bases in between. Germline V gene data show CDR1 as SGHRS and CDR2 as YFSETQ. The CDR3 here is CASSSVLGTTDTQYF. CDR3 sequence (DNA): TGCGCCAGCAGCTCCGTGCTAGGAACCACAGATACGCAGTATTTT.

V is TRBV18 and J is TRBJ1-2; D possibly corresponds to TRBD1 (5 bases). V lost 2 bases and J lost 3, with 16 bases in between. Germline lookup yields CDR1 KGHSH and CDR2 LQKENI. This CDR3 comprises 16 residues. DNA of the CDR3: TGTGCCAGCTCACCAGGGTCGACAGAAGCTTACTATGGCTACACCTTC. Amino acid sequence: CASSPGSTEAYYGYTF.

A few counts support this clone. The rearrangement joins TRBV7-3 to TRBJ2-2; 8 bases match TRBD1. The CDR3 length is 16 residues. CDR1 and CDR2 (germline): SGHTA, FQGTGA. J gave up 1 base and V 2 bases, and 3 bases lay outside the gene matches. As DNA, the CDR3 is TGTGCCAGCAGCTTACACGGGACAGGGAACACCGGGGAGCTGTTTTTT. It codes for CASSLHGTGNTGELFF.

The J gene is TRBJ1-1, the V gene TRBV19, with 8 positions matching TRBD1. The junction had 5 bases not matched to a gene; V was cut back by 6 bases and J by 5 bases. Germline loops: CDR1 LNHDA, CDR2 SQIVND (reference sequence). There are 13 residues in the CDR3. CDR3 sequence (DNA): TGTGCCAGTAGCGGACAGGGAGGGACTGAAGCTTTCTTT. Translated: CASSGQGGTEAFF.

The CDR3 sequence: CASSLEQAGGPDTQYF. The CDR3 DNA reads TGCGCCAGCAGCTTGGAGCAAGCGGGAGGGCCAGATACGCAGTATTTT. V gene TRBV5-1 combines with J gene TRBJ2-3; 10 nucleotides agree with TRBD2. CDR1 is SGHRS, CDR2 YFSETQ, per germline. V shed 0 bases and J 4 bases; nucleotides not matched to a gene: 5. This CDR3 contains 16 residues.

The chain employs TRBV10-3 and TRBJ2-7; 8 bases line up with TRBD2. This CDR3 has 16 amino acids. V gave up 2 bases and J gave up 4 bases; unmatched junction bases: 10. Germline CDR1 ENHRY, CDR2 SYGVKD. The chain's CDR3 is CAISEPQGTSIYEQYF. In DNA form, the CDR3 reads TGTGCCATCAGTGAGCCCCAGGGGACTAGTATATACGAGCAGTACTTC.